This T cell receptor beta chain was sequenced in a study of CD8+CD57+ T cells in acquired aplastic anemia. Study-level information: Mean yield of DNA from sorted CD4+ and CD8+ cells was approximately 3 ug.

V was pared by 4 bases and J by 0 bases, with 5 bases of the junction left unmatched. The CDR3 is 16 amino acids. The germline CDR1 and CDR2 sequences are SNHLY and FYNNEI. Patients chosen for sequencing had shown CD8+CD57+ cell expansion by flow cytometry. Each of the patients presented with severe acquired aplastic anemia. CDR3 and TCR beta VDJ profiling relied on genomic DNA as the template. Each CDR3 protein gets one entry after TCRdb re-called the reads with MiXCR. The top ten hold roughly 62% of the sample, which has 200,000 to 250,000 distinct CDR3 sequences, 60% to 80% seen once. This chain joins TRBV2 and TRBJ1-3; 8 positions match TRBD1. Sequencing was carried out using sorted CD4+, CD8+, or CD8+CD57+ T cells (not recorded which) from PBMCs. The sequence was obtained from a human donor with aplastic anemia. In nucleotides, the CDR3 is TGTGCCAGCAGTGCATGGGGACAGGCCTCTGGAAACACCATATATTTT. It translates to CASSAWGQASGNTIYF.